The 20 T cell receptor beta chains below come from one sample, sequenced in a study of blood T cell repertoires in COVID-19. Assay: immunoSEQ multiplex PCR; the TCRdb copy retains only in-frame clones and omits some. The sample has over 200,000 clones; 80% to 85% are singletons. The source material was peripheral blood. The receptors come from a woman older than 75 with active or convalescent COVID-19.

This chain links TRBV3-1 (or the pseudogene TRBV3-2) with TRBJ1-2, with TRBD1 matching 8 bases. The V segment lost 1 base and the J segment 7 bases; nucleotides outside the gene matches: 5. Germline V gives CDR1 LGHDT, CDR2 YNNKEL (reference sequence). This CDR3 region has 14 residues. In DNA, the CDR3 is TGTGCCAGCAGCCAAGCCCGGACAGGGACTGGCTACACCTTC. Encoded protein: CASSQARTGTGYTF.

The chain combines TRBV7-8 with TRBJ2-1; possible D gene TRBD2, 6 bases. CDR1 and CDR2 from the germline V gene are SGHVS and FQNEAQ. V was shortened by 5 bases and J by 0 bases, with 17 bases between the two germline ends. CDR3 size: 17 residues. The CDR3 region is CASSRPQRATSYNEQFF. DNA of the CDR3: TGTGCCAGCAGCCGCCCCCAGCGGGCAACCTCCTACAATGAGCAGTTCTTC. Drawing the rest from reference TRBV7-8 and TRBJ2-1, the complete variable domain is GAGVSQSPRYKVAKRGQDVALRCDPISGHVSLFWYQQALGQGPEFLTYFQNEAQLDKSGLPSDRFFAERPEGSVSTLKIQRTQQEDSAVYLCASSRPQRATSYNEQFFGPGTRLTVL.

The chain joins TRBV7-3 to TRBJ2-3, with 7 bases matching TRBD2. The CDR3 length is 14 residues. The trim removed 3 bases at V and 3 bases at J, leaving 3 bases unmatched. Germline values: CDR1 SGHTA, CDR2 FQGTGA. Here the CDR3 DNA reads TGTGCCAGCAGCTTTGATAGCGGGACAGATACGCAGTATTTT. Protein product: CASSFDSGTDTQYF.

The chain recombines TRBV7-5 with TRBJ2-6; the table's TRBD1 call for D was not verified on the DNA. TRBV7-5 is an annotated pseudogene. This CDR3 spans 16 amino acids. CDR3 sequence: CARSFIDSGGANVLTF. The CDR3 DNA reads as TGTGCCAGAAGCTTTATCGACAGTGGAGGGGCCAACGTCCTGACTTTC.

This rearrangement joins TRBV11-3 to TRBJ2-7, with 12 nucleotides matching TRBD2. Per germline, CDR1 SGHNT and CDR2 YENEEA. The CDR3 covers 15 residues. Trimming removed 5 bases from V and 5 bases from J; junction bases left unmatched: 7. The CDR3: CASSPGLAGVDEQYF. Written as DNA, the CDR3 is TGTGCCAGCAGCCCGGGACTAGCGGGTGTCGACGAGCAGTACTTC.

This chain uses TRBV5-1 with TRBJ2-1, with 7 bases fitting TRBD2. V lost 0 bases and J lost 3; bases outside the gene matches: 3. This CDR3 region has 15 residues. CDR1 and CDR2 from the germline V gene are SGHRS and YFSETQ. The CDR3 bases are TGCGCCAGCAGCTTGGGGGCGGGGGACTACAATGAGCAGTTCTTC. Protein sequence: CASSLGAGDYNEQFF.

CDR3 nucleotide sequence: TGCGCCAGCAGCTTGGAAGGCGGTAACACTGAAGCTTTCTTT. Protein: CASSLEGGNTEAFF. V is TRBV5-1 and J is TRBJ1-1; D gene ambiguous. The germline V gene encodes CDR1 SGHRS and CDR2 YFSETQ. Trimming left V 0 bases short and J 2 bases short, with 8 bases between. The CDR3 has 14 amino acids.

The chain combines TRBV7-9 with TRBJ1-2; D remains unclear. The CDR3 runs to 14 residues. V was pared by 5 bases and J by 5 bases, with 15 bases between. Germline CDR1 and CDR2: SEHNR and FQNEAQ (reference sequence). This CDR3 is CASSPWRAGYGYTF. The CDR3 DNA is TGTGCCAGCAGCCCCTGGCGGGCTGGTTATGGCTACACCTTC.

The chain uses TRBV7-8 and TRBJ2-5; 7 bases are a match to TRBD1. This CDR3 contains 15 residues. Germline CDR1 and CDR2: SGHVS and FQNEAQ. V lost 5 bases, J lost 5 bases, and 11 bases stayed unmatched. The CDR3 coding sequence is TGTGCCAGCAGCCGAGGAGACAGGGTGGGCGAGACCCAGTACTTC. As protein: CASSRGDRVGETQYF. The full variable domain, with the rest looked up from reference TRBV7-8 and TRBJ2-5, is GAGVSQSPRYKVAKRGQDVALRCDPISGHVSLFWYQQALGQGPEFLTYFQNEAQLDKSGLPSDRFFAERPEGSVSTLKIQRTQQEDSAVYLCASSRGDRVGETQYFGPGTRLLVL.

The gene calls are TRBV15 and TRBJ2-1; D gene ambiguous. The germline V and J ends were trimmed by 8 bases and 1 base, with 15 bases remaining between them. The CDR3 contains 15 residues. The germline CDR1 and CDR2 sequences are LNHNV and YYDKDF (reference sequence). The CDR3 loop reads CATSLEVYSYNEQFF. The DNA for the CDR3 is TGTGCCACCTCGCTAGAGGTGTATTCCTACAATGAGCAGTTCTTC. Variable domain in full (rest from reference TRBV15 and TRBJ2-1): DAMVIQNPRYQVTQFGKPVTLSCSQTLNHNVMYWYQQKSSQAPKLLFHYYDKDFNNEADTPDNFQSRRPNTSFCFLDIRSPGLGDTAMYLCATSLEVYSYNEQFFGPGTRLTVL.

In the case of this clone: A junction boundary mismatches the germline segment, possibly from a read error. The rearrangement links TRBV7-7 to TRBJ2-7; D might be TRBD2 (6 bases). Germline V gene sequence: CDR1 SSHAT, CDR2 FNYEAQ (reference sequence). The length of the CDR3 is 15 residues. Here the CDR3 reads CASSPGGVGHYEQYF. CDR3 in DNA: TGTGCTAGCAGCCCCGGGGGAGTGGGGCACTACGAGCAGTACTTC.

This chain uses TRBV2 with TRBJ2-7; 9 nucleotides line up with TRBD1. The CDR3 has 15 amino acids. J was trimmed by 1 base and V by 5 bases; bases with no gene match: 6. Germline V gene sequence: CDR1 SNHLY, CDR2 FYNNEI. CDR3 nucleotide sequence: TGTGCCAGCAGTCAAGACAGGGGGGGATCCTACGAGCAGTACTTC. Its protein product is CASSQDRGGSYEQYF.

The sample holds many counts of this clone. V gene TRBV12-3 or TRBV12-4 combines with J gene TRBJ2-5, with D possibly TRBD1 on 5 matching bases. CDR3 length: 13 residues. V gave up 5 bases and J gave up 1 base, with 8 bases separating them. The CDR3 loop is CASSLGAQETQYF. In DNA form, the CDR3 reads TGTGCCAGCAGTCTTGGGGCCCAAGAGACCCAGTACTTC.

This clone was detected only a few times. V gene TRBV3-1 (or the pseudogene TRBV3-2) combines with J gene TRBJ1-2; D is ambiguous. V lost 3 bases to trimming and J lost 3 bases, with 5 bases between them. The CDR3 loop spans 12 amino acids. Per germline, CDR1 LGHDT and CDR2 YNNKEL (reference sequence). The CDR3 DNA follows: TGTGCCAGCAGCCACCAGGACTATGGCTACACCTTC. Translating it yields CASSHQDYGYTF.

J is TRBJ1-1 and V is TRBV6-5, with 8 positions matching TRBD1. The CDR3 totals 13 residues. J was trimmed by 4 bases and V by 7 bases; bases with no gene match: 5. CDR1 and CDR2 (germline): MNHEY, SVGAGI. CDR3 sequence (DNA): TGTGCCAGCATCTGGACAGGGACCACTGAAGCTTTCTTT. Amino acids: CASIWTGTTEAFF.

This clone was observed once. The chain is built from TRBV5-4 and TRBJ1-1; TRBD1 matches 7 bases. The CDR3 is 15 amino acids. Losses at the gene ends were 2 bases for V and 1 base for J; bases not matched to a gene: 5. CDR1 is SGHNT, CDR2 YYREEE, per germline (reference sequence). CDR3 nucleotides: TGTGCCAGCAGCTTACCCGGGACAGCGAACACTGAAGCTTTCTTT. Its translation is CASSLPGTANTEAFF.

This chain's CDR3 is CASSLGGTNSPLHF. CDR3 DNA: TGTGCCAGCAGCTTGGGGGGGACAAATTCACCCCTCCACTTT. The chain combines TRBV7-2 with TRBJ1-6; TRBD1 is a possible D gene (6 bases). The germline V and J ends were trimmed by 3 bases and 7 bases, with 10 bases remaining between them. There are 14 residues in the CDR3. Germline V gene sequence: CDR1 SGHTA, CDR2 FQGNSA.

This chain uses TRBV4-1 with TRBJ1-1; possible D gene TRBD1, 6 bases. Between the trimmed V and J ends, which lost 0 bases and 4 bases, there was a span of 12 bases. The length of the CDR3 is 15 residues. Germline V gene lookup returns CDR1 MGHRA and CDR2 YSYEKL. The CDR3 sequence: CASSQDGQGSTEAFF. The CDR3 DNA follows: TGCGCCAGCAGCCAAGATGGGCAGGGGAGCACTGAAGCTTTCTTT.

This rearrangement joins TRBV19 to TRBJ1-1; TRBD1 agrees at 8 bases. This CDR3 has 17 residues. CDR1 and CDR2 from the germline V gene are LNHDA and SQIVND (reference sequence). The ends lost 2 bases at V and 1 base at J; junction bases unmatched: 9. The CDR3 nucleotides read TGTGCCAGTAGTATACGAGCGTTGGGGACAGGGAACACTGAAGCTTTCTTT. This codes for CASSIRALGTGNTEAFF.

The chain employs TRBV23-1 and TRBJ1-2; possibly TRBD1 for D (5 bases). TRBV23-1 is recorded as an ORF, its role being uncertain. The ends were cut back, 4 bases at V and 5 bases at J, with 17 bases in the middle. The CDR3 runs 15 residues. CDR3 DNA sequence: TGCGCCAGCAGTCCTCAGGCGGGGGTGAGGTATGGCTACACCTTC. Translation: CASSPQAGVRYGYTF.